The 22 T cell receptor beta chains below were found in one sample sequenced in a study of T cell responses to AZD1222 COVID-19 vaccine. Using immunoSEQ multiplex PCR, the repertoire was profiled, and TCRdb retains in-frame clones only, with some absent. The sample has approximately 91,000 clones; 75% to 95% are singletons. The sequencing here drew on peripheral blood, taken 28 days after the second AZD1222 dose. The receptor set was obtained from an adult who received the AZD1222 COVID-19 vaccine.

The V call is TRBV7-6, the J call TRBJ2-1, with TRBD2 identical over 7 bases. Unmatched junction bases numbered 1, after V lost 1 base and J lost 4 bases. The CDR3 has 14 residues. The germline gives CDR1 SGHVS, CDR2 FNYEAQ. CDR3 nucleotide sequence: TGTGCCAGCAGCTTAGACGGGAGGTACAATGAGCAGTTCTTC. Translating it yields CASSLDGRYNEQFF.

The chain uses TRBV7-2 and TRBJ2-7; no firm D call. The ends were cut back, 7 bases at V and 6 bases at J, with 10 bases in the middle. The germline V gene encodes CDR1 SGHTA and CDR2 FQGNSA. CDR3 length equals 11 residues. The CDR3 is CASTEPPEQYF. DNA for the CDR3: TGTGCCAGCACGGAACCCCCCGAGCAGTACTTC.

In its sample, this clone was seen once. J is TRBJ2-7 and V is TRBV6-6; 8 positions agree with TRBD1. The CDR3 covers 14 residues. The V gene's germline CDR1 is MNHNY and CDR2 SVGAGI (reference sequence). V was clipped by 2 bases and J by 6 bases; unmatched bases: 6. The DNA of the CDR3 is TGTGCCAGCAGTTACGGGACAGGTCCAGCCGAGCAGTACTTC. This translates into CASSYGTGPAEQYF.

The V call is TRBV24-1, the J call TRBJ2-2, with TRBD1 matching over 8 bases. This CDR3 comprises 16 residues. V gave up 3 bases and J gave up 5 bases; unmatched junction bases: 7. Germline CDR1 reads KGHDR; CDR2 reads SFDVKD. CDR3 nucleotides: TGTGCCACCAGTGATCAACGGACAGGGCTGACCGGGGAGCTGTTTTTT. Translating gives CATSDQRTGLTGELFF.

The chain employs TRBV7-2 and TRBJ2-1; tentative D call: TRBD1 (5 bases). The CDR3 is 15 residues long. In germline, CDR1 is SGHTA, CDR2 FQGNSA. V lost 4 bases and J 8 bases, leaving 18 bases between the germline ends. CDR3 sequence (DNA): TGTGCCAGCAGCTCAGGGTATGGTGTAGGCCATGAGCAGTTCTTC. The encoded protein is CASSSGYGVGHEQFF.

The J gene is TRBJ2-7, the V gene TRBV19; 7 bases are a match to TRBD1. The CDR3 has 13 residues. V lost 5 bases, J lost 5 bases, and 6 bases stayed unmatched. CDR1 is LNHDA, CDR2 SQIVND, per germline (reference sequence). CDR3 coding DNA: TGTGCCAGTAGTCCCGGGACAGTAAACGAGCAGTACTTC. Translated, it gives CASSPGTVNEQYF.

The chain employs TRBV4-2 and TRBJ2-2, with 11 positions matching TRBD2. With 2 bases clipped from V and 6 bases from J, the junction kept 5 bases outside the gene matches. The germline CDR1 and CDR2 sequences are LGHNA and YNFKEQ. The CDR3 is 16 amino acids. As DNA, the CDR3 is TGTGCCAGCAGCCAAAATGTAGCGGGAGGGGCCGGGGAGCTGTTTTTT. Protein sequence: CASSQNVAGGAGELFF.

CDR3 in amino acids: CASSMDRGQNSPLHF. The CDR3 DNA follows: TGTGCCAGCAGCATGGACAGGGGGCAAAATTCACCCCTCCACTTT. The J gene is TRBJ1-6, the V gene TRBV7-9; 11 bases line up with TRBD1. CDR1 SEHNR and CDR2 FQNEAQ come from the germline V gene (reference sequence). There are 15 residues in the CDR3. The J segment lost 7 bases and the V segment lost 5 bases, leaving 4 bases of the junction unmatched. The whole variable domain, remainder taken from reference TRBV7-9 and TRBJ1-6, is DTGVSQNPRHKITKRGQNVTFRCDPISEHNRLYWYRQTLGQGPEFLTYFQNEAQLEKSRLLSDRFSAERPKGSFSTLEIQRTEQGDSAMYLCASSMDRGQNSPLHFGNGTRLTVT.

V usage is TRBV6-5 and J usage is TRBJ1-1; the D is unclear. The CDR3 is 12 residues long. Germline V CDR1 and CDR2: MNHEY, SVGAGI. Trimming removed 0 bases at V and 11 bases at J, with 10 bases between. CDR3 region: CASSYSGGIAFF. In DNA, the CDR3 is TGTGCCAGCAGTTACTCAGGAGGGATCGCTTTCTTT.

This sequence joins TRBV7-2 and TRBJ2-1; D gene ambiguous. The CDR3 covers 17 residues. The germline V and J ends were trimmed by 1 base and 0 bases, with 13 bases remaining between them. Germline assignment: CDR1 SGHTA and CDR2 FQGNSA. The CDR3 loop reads CASSLVLSRNSYNEQFF. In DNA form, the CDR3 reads TGTGCCAGCAGCTTAGTATTGAGTAGAAACTCCTACAATGAGCAGTTCTTC. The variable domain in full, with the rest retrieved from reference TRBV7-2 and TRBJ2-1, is GAGVSQSPSNKVTEKGKDVELRCDPISGHTALYWYRQSLGQGLEFLIYFQGNSAPDKSGLPSDRFSAERTGGSVSTLTIQRTQQEDSAVYLCASSLVLSRNSYNEQFFGPGTRLTVL.

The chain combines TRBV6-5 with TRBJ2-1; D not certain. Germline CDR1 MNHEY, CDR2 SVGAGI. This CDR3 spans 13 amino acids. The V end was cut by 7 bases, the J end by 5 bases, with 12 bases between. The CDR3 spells CASTRQTDNEQFF. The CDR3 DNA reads TGTGCCAGCACCAGACAAACAGACAATGAGCAGTTCTTC.

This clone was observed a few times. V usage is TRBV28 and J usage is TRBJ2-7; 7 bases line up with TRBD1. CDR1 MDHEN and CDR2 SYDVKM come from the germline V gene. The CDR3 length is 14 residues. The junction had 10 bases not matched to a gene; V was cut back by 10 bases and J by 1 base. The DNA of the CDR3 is TGTGCCACCATAAGGACAGGTGGTTCCTACGAGCAGTACTTC. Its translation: CATIRTGGSYEQYF.

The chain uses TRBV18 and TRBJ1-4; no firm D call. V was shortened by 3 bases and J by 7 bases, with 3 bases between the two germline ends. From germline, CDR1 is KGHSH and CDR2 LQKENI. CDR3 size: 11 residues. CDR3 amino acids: CASSPSEKLFF. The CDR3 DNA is TGTGCCAGCTCACCCAGTGAAAAACTGTTTTTT.

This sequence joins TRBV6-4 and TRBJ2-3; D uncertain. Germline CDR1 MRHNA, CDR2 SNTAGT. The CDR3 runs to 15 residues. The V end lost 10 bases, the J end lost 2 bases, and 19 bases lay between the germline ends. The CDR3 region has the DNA TGTGCCACCAGCCCCTCCGTAGATTTCACAGATACGCAGTATTTT. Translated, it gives CATSPSVDFTDTQYF.

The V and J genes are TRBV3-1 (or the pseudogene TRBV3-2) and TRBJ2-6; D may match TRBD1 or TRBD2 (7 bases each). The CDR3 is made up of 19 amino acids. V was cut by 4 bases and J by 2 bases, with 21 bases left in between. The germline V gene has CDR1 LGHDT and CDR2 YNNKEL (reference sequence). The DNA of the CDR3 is TGTGCCAGCAGCCCACCGAGACAGGGAGGGGTGGCTGGGGCCAACGTCCTGACTTTC. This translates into CASSPPRQGGVAGANVLTF.

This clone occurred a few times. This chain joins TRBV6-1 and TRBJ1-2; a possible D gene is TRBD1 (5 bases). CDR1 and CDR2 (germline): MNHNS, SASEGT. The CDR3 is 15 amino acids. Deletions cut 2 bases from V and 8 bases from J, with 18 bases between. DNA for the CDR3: TGTGCCAGCAGTGAACTCCCGGATGTTACAGGAGGCTACACCTTC. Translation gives CASSELPDVTGGYTF.

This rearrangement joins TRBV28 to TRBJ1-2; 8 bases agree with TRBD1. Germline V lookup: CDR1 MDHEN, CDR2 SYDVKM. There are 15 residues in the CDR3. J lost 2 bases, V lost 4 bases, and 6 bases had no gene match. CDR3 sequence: CASSSVHRGNYGYTF. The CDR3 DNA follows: TGTGCCAGCAGTTCCGTTCACAGGGGGAACTATGGCTACACCTTC.

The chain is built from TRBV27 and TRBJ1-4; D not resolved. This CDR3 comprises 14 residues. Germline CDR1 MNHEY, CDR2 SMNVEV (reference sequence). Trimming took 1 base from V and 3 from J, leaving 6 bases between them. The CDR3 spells CASSLFGANEKLFF. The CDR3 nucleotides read TGTGCCAGCAGTTTATTTGGGGCTAATGAAAAACTGTTTTTT.

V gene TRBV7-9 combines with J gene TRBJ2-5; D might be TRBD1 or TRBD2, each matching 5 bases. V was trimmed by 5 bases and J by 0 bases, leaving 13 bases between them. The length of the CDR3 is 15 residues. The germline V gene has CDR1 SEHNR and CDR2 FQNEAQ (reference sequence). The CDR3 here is CASSPTRGDQETQYF. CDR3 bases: TGTGCCAGCAGCCCAACAAGAGGGGACCAAGAGACCCAGTACTTC.

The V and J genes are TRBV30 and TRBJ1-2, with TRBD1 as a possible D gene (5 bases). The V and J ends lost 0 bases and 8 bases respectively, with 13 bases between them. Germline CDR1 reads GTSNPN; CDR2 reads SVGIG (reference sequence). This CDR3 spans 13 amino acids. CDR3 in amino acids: CAWSVSLQGGYTF. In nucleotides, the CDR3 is TGTGCCTGGAGTGTTTCCCTTCAGGGCGGCTACACCTTC.

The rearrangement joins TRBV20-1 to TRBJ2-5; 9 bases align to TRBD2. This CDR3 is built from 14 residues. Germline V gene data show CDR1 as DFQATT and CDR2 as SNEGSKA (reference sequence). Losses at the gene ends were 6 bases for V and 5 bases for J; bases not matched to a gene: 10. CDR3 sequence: CSASRREGVETQYF. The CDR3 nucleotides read TGCAGTGCCAGTAGGCGGGAGGGTGTTGAGACCCAGTACTTC.

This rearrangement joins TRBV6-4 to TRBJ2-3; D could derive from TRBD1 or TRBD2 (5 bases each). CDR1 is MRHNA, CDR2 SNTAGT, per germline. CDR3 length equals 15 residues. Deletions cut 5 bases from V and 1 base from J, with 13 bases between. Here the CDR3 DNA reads TGTGCCAGCAGTTTGGGGACGGCCGGCACAGATACGCAGTATTTT. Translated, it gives CASSLGTAGTDTQYF.